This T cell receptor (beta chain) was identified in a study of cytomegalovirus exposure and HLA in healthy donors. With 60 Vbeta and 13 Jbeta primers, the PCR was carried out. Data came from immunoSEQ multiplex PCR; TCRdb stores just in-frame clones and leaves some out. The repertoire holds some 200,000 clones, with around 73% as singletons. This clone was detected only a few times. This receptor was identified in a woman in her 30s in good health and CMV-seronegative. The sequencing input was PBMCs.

CDR3: CATSTSGQGWSEQYF. The CDR3, as DNA: TGTGCCACCAGCACCTCCGGGCAGGGATGGAGTGAGCAGTACTTC. The V gene is TRBV15, the J gene TRBJ2-7, with D tentatively TRBD1 (5 bases). V was clipped by 4 bases and J by 7 bases, with 20 bases between them. There are 15 residues in the CDR3. Germline CDR1 reads LNHNV; CDR2 reads YYDKDF (reference sequence). Based on the CDR3 plus reference TRBV15 and TRBJ2-7, the full variable domain is DAMVIQNPRYQVTQFGKPVTLSCSQTLNHNVMYWYQQKSSQAPKLLFHYYDKDFNNEADTPDNFQSRRPNTSFCFLDIRSPGLGDTAMYLCATSTSGQGWSEQYFGPGTRLTVT.